Sequencing of this T cell receptor (beta chain) was carried out in a study of CXCR3-negative and CXCR3-positive naive CD8 T cells. The TRB libraries of cDNA were built by UMI-labeled 5' RACE. Following a re-call of the 5' RACE reads, TCRdb has one entry per CDR3 protein and lacks DNA. The sample has 65,000 to 75,000 distinct CDR3 sequences; the top ten hold 0.71%. As to this clonotype: Its antigen is undetermined.

Whole-study findings and limits: Compared with CXCR3-negative naive cells, CXCR3-positive naive cells showed more hydrophobic TRB CDR3s. Cryopreserved cells partially lost CXCR3 expression, and fresh PBMCs were used in most assays.

Germline V gene data show CDR1 as LGHNA and CDR2 as YSLEER. The CDR3 consists of 18 residues. This TCR was sampled from a human donor in good health. Some clones in this sample may be carry-over from other donors' samples. Sequencing input: naive CXCR3+ CD8+ T cells from blood. Indicated subset: CD45RO-CCR7+CD27+CD95- naive CD8+ T cells expressing CXCR3 (TNR3+). V gene TRBV4-3 combines with J gene TRBJ2-5; absent DNA, TCRdb's TRBD2 call cannot be checked. Here the CDR3 reads CASSQDPPTSGDQETQYF.